The subject of this entry is one TCR beta chain. What antigen it recognizes has not been identified. It has no much larger one-base neighbor in the sample; base qualities were not kept. Library creation used the immunoSEQ multiplex PCR assay. For most patients, genomic DNA was isolated with the Qiagen DNeasy Blood and Tissue Kit and shipped frozen to Adaptive Biotechnologies for TCR sequencing. For most patients, genomic DNA was subjected to high-throughput TCR-beta CDR3 sequencing by Adaptive Biotechnologies. The source study handled its data this way. TCR sequencing data for 18 patients were retrieved from Adaptive's ImmunoSEQ software; a few other patients were processed with MiXCR and VDJtools. To correct CD4 versus CD8 sorting errors, any sequence found in both subsets at a frequency ratio below 5:1 was removed. Because the origin of CDR3 nucleotide sequences shared between donor and recipient could not be assigned, those sequences were removed. At least 2-fold expansion over unstimulated cells and a minimum CFSE-low frequency of 0.002% (template counts) or 0.001% (read counts) were required for clones to be classified as alloreactive. Clones detected in sequenced pre-transplant spleen, lymph node, or MLR CFSE-low populations of the donor or recipient were defined as mappable. Cumulative frequency of alloreactive clones was calculated as a percentage of all sequences weighted by copy number. TCRdb carries this immuneACCESS record with in-frame sequences only. Its versions omit some clonotypes, under half of them owing to an unresolved V gene in the studies checked, with the rest unexplained. That table is the source of V, J and clone size, and D and trimming were worked out from the DNA. This sample is represented by about 120,000 clones; 90% of them were singletons. The top ten clonotypes cover approximately 0.18% of the sample.

This entry belongs to a study of graft-versus-host responses after intestinal transplantation (dated by TCRdb to the early 2020s). For context, the study as a whole: The transplants that recipients received were multivisceral, liver-intestinal, or isolated intestinal. Anti-thymocyte globulin induction was given to all recipients, followed by maintenance tacrolimus and steroids for 2 to 4 years. After intestinal transplantation, graft-versus-host and host-versus-graft alloreactive T cell clones were followed in the graft, circulation and bone marrow using bulk TCR-beta CDR3 sequencing. To identify alloreactive clones, pre-transplant mixed lymphocyte reaction products were sequenced and then compared with unstimulated pre-transplant donor and recipient T cells. Of the roughly 23 intestinal transplant recipients enrolled in the cohort, one of whom was a retransplant, a few patients without pretransplant specimens were excluded. A peak of at least 4% donor T cells among recipient peripheral blood mononuclear cells was the definition used for donor T cell macrochimerism. Instead of going to the commercial service, samples from three later patients were sequenced in-house on an Illumina MiSeq and processed with MiXCR.

On the study overall, not on this receptor specifically: In the allografts of patients with donor T cell macrochimerism, GvH to HvG T cell clonal ratios were high. Peak levels of circulating GvH clones were associated with declines in HvG clones early after transplant. The conclusions were limited by the relatively low number and heterogeneity of the intestinal transplant patients. GvH clones were detected in recipient bone marrow, and some appeared earlier in ileal mucosa or blood, consistent with an intestinal mucosal origin.

According to the study, the label for this sample's time point signals: cells obtained before transplantation from donor or recipient. CD3+CD4+ and CD3+CD8+ populations were FACS-sorted from unstimulated pre-transplant donor and recipient cells taken from spleen or lymph nodes. This TCR came from a human donor who received an intestinal transplant. The sequencing here drew on unstimulated CD4+ T cells sorted from spleen or lymph node cells, taken before intestinal transplant.

The CDR3: CASSSAGLTDTQYF. The DNA sequence is given as TGTGCCAGCAGCTCAGCGGGCCTCACAGATACGCAGTATTTT. In this chain, TRBV5-4 is recombined with TRBJ2-3; TRBD2 is possibly the D segment (6 matching bases). The CDR3, from cysteine to phenylalanine, totals 14 residues. Of the read, only the CDR3 DNA is kept; its 42 bases are in frame from base 1. A distance of 10 bases separates the germline ends of V and J, which lose 3 bases and 2 bases respectively. CDR1 is given as SGHNT and CDR2 as YYREEE, both from the germline V gene (reference sequence). Outside the CDR3, residues come from the reference TRBV5-4 and TRBJ2-3 proteins, so the full variable domain is: ETGVTQSPTHLIKTRGQQVTLRCSSQSGHNTVSWYQQALGQGPQFIFQYYREEENGRGNFPPRFSGLQFPNYSSELNVNALELDDSALYLCASSSAGLTDTQYFGPGTRLTVL.